These 23 T cell receptor beta chains were sequenced from one sample in a study of T cells after somatic rescue of genetic block. The assay was immunoSEQ multiplex PCR, and TCRdb's table has in-frame clones only and misses some. The sample contains 110,000 or so clones, 80% to 95% of which appear only once. Sequences were obtained from peripheral blood mononuclear cells (PBMCs). The receptor set was obtained from a woman aged 18-29 years.

This CDR3 reads CASSHVPGPLRQYNEQFF. In DNA, the CDR3 is TGCGCCAGCAGCCACGTGCCGGGTCCACTAAGGCAATACAATGAGCAGTTCTTC. The chain combines TRBV5-1 with TRBJ2-1, with D unclear. The germline CDR1 and CDR2 sequences are SGHRS and YFSETQ. With 4 bases removed from V and 4 bases from J, the gap between germline ends came to 24 bases. The CDR3 runs 18 residues.

This clone has a handful of counts. The gene calls are TRBV7-9 and TRBJ2-4; D not resolved. The V gene lost 6 bases and the J gene lost 4 bases, with 4 bases spanning the gap. Germline CDR1 and CDR2: SEHNR and FQNEAQ (reference sequence). The CDR3 totals 11 residues. The CDR3 DNA sequence: TGTGCCAGCAGAGAGAAAAACATTCAGTACTTC. Translation gives CASREKNIQYF.

The CDR3 nucleotides read TGTGCCAGCAGCTTGGCCGACAGCCTCTCTTACTACGAGCAGTACTTC. As protein: CASSLADSLSYYEQYF. The chain couples TRBV7-2 to TRBJ2-7; D possibly corresponds to TRBD1 (5 bases). There are 16 residues in the CDR3. V lost 3 bases to trimming and J lost 3 bases, with 18 bases between them. The germline V gene has CDR1 SGHTA and CDR2 FQGNSA.

This rearrangement joins TRBV4-1 to TRBJ2-7, with D perhaps matching TRBD1 or TRBD2 (6 bases each). V was trimmed by 0 bases and J by 4 bases, leaving 13 bases between them. The CDR3 is 15 amino acids. Germline V gene lookup returns CDR1 MGHRA and CDR2 YSYEKL. The CDR3 DNA reads as TGCGCCAGCAGCCAAGATTGGGGGGCATCATACGAGCAGTACTTC. Residues: CASSQDWGASYEQYF.

V is TRBV7-9 and J is TRBJ2-5; 12 positions agree with TRBD1. J lost 3 bases, V lost 4 bases, and 6 bases had no gene match. The V gene's germline CDR1 is SEHNR and CDR2 FQNEAQ (reference sequence). The CDR3 covers 16 residues. The chain's CDR3 is CASSSRDRGREETQYF. CDR3 sequence (DNA): TGTGCCAGCAGCTCTCGGGACAGGGGGCGCGAAGAGACCCAGTACTTC.

The chain has TRBV7-3 and TRBJ1-3; D uncertain. V lost 5 bases to trimming and J lost 0 bases, with 11 bases between them. This CDR3 contains 15 residues. From germline, CDR1 is SGHTA and CDR2 FQGTGA. In nucleotides, the CDR3 is TGTGCCAGCAGCATGGACGGTAGCTCTGGAAACACCATATATTTT. Encoded protein: CASSMDGSSGNTIYF.

The V gene is TRBV7-9, the J gene TRBJ2-5; 9 nucleotides align to TRBD2. From germline, CDR1 is SEHNR and CDR2 FQNEAQ (reference sequence). With V trimmed by 1 base and J by 5 bases, 2 bases remained unmatched. This CDR3 contains 14 residues. This CDR3 reads CASSLGGLAETQYF. The CDR3 bases are TGTGCCAGCAGCTTAGGGGGACTAGCTGAGACCCAGTACTTC. Variable domain in full (rest from reference TRBV7-9 and TRBJ2-5): DTGVSQNPRHKITKRGQNVTFRCDPISEHNRLYWYRQTLGQGPEFLTYFQNEAQLEKSRLLSDRFSAERPKGSFSTLEIQRTEQGDSAMYLCASSLGGLAETQYFGPGTRLLVL.

This sequence joins TRBV19 and TRBJ1-5, with D unresolved. The CDR3 length is 17 residues. Trimming pared 5 bases from V and 2 bases from J, leaving 19 bases between. Germline values: CDR1 LNHDA, CDR2 SQIVND (reference sequence). The CDR3 DNA follows: TGTGCCAGTAGTCCGGCCTTGGGATTAAGTGGCAATCAGCCCCAGCATTTT. Its protein is CASSPALGLSGNQPQHF.

The chain is built from TRBV7-2 and TRBJ1-6; TRBD1 aligns across 8 bases. The V segment lost 0 bases and the J segment 10 bases; nucleotides outside the gene matches: 5. CDR1 is SGHTA and CDR2 is FQGNSA in the germline V gene. The CDR3 is made up of 15 amino acids. The CDR3 nucleotides read TGTGCCAGCAGCTTAGCGGACAGGGTGATCTCACCCCTCCACTTT. Residues: CASSLADRVISPLHF.

The chain has TRBV4-2 and TRBJ1-3, with D possibly being TRBD1 (5 bases). The CDR3 extends over 14 amino acids. V lost 4 bases to trimming and J lost 0 bases, with 7 bases between them. CDR1 is LGHNA, CDR2 YNFKEQ, per germline. DNA for the CDR3: TGTGCCAGCAGCCCGGGGGTCTCTGGAAACACCATATATTTT. Protein: CASSPGVSGNTIYF.

The chain recombines TRBV7-9 with TRBJ2-1; 11 bases match TRBD1. The CDR3 runs to 16 residues. Germline CDR1 SEHNR, CDR2 FQNEAQ (reference sequence). The junction had 4 bases not matched to a gene; V was cut back by 0 bases and J by 6 bases. The CDR3 is CASSLAGTGGSNEQFF. In nucleotides, the CDR3 is TGTGCCAGCAGCTTAGCCGGGACAGGGGGATCCAATGAGCAGTTCTTC.

The V call is TRBV6-5, the J call TRBJ2-2; possibly TRBD2 for D (5 bases). The length of the CDR3 is 14 residues. V shed 4 bases and J shed 7 bases, with 13 bases lying between them. CDR1 and CDR2 (germline): MNHEY, SVGAGI. CDR3 amino acids: CASSFGSRGGELFF. The CDR3 DNA follows: TGTGCCAGCAGTTTCGGGTCCCGGGGCGGGGAGCTGTTTTTT.

The rearrangement links TRBV19 to TRBJ2-3; the D is unclear. V was cut by 6 bases and J by 5 bases, with 9 bases left in between. Germline V lookup: CDR1 LNHDA, CDR2 SQIVND (reference sequence). This CDR3 is built from 12 residues. The CDR3 DNA reads TGTGCCAGTAGAAGTTTTAGAGATACGCAGTATTTT. Its translation: CASRSFRDTQYF. Looking up the rest from reference TRBV19 and TRBJ2-3 gives the full variable domain: DGGITQSPKYLFRKEGQNVTLSCEQNLNHDAMYWYRQDPGQGLRLIYYSQIVNDFQKGDIAEGYSVSREKKESFPLTVTSAQKNPTAFYLCASRSFRDTQYFGPGTRLTVL.

V usage is TRBV4-1 and J usage is TRBJ2-1; 9 nucleotides line up with TRBD1. The V and J ends lost 0 bases and 5 bases, in that order; junction bases with no gene match: 20. Germline-derived CDR1 and CDR2 are MGHRA and YSYEKL. This CDR3 is built from 21 residues. This chain's CDR3 is CASSQELASLTGTGFNNEQFF. The DNA of the CDR3 is TGCGCCAGCAGCCAAGAATTAGCCTCACTTACGGGGACAGGGTTTAACAATGAGCAGTTCTTC.

V gene TRBV7-2 combines with J gene TRBJ2-3; 8 bases match TRBD1. Germline V gene lookup returns CDR1 SGHTA and CDR2 FQGNSA. CDR3 size: 15 residues. The V and J ends lost 5 bases and 4 bases, in that order; junction bases with no gene match: 8. The CDR3: CASSLRQGRADTQYF. The CDR3 region has the DNA TGTGCCAGCAGCCTTCGACAGGGGCGGGCAGATACGCAGTATTTT.

This clone was picked up one time. A read error may account for a junction end that differs from germline. The genes are TRBV10-3 and TRBJ1-2, with D possibly TRBD1 on 5 matching bases. The CDR3 is made up of 14 amino acids. CDR1 and CDR2 from the germline V gene are ENHRY and SYGVKD. The CDR3 coding sequence is TGTGCCATCAGGATCCAACGGGACGGCCTCGTTCTTCGCTTC. It codes for CAIRIQRDGLVLRF.

V usage is TRBV4-2 and J usage is TRBJ1-2, with TRBD1 as a possible D gene (6 bases). V lost 2 bases and J 4 bases, leaving 14 bases between the germline ends. Germline V gives CDR1 LGHNA, CDR2 YNFKEQ. This CDR3 contains 15 residues. The CDR3 sequence: CASSQMPGVTYGYTF. In DNA, the CDR3 is TGTGCCAGCAGCCAAATGCCAGGGGTTACCTATGGCTACACCTTC.

The gene calls are TRBV5-1 and TRBJ2-1; TRBD1 agrees at 8 bases. The CDR3 length is 15 residues. J lost 5 bases, V lost 0 bases, and 4 bases had no gene match. Germline V gives CDR1 SGHRS, CDR2 YFSETQ. CDR3 in DNA: TGCGCCAGCAGCTTGGGACAGGGGACGAACAATGAGCAGTTCTTC. Amino acids: CASSLGQGTNNEQFF. Full variable domain (outside the CDR3, taken from reference TRBV5-1 and TRBJ2-1): KAGVTQTPRYLIKTRGQQVTLSCSPISGHRSVSWYQQTPGQGLQFLFEYFSETQRNKGNFPGRFSGRQFSNSRSEMNVSTLELGDSALYLCASSLGQGTNNEQFFGPGTRLTVL.

This rearrangement joins TRBV9 to TRBJ2-5; 11 nucleotides match TRBD2. CDR1 SGDLS and CDR2 YYNGEE come from the germline V gene. Unmatched junction bases numbered 6, after V lost 4 bases and J lost 4 bases. This CDR3 comprises 15 residues. The CDR3 protein is CASSSPTSGGETQYF. The CDR3 nucleotides read TGTGCCAGCAGCTCCCCTACTAGCGGGGGAGAGACCCAGTACTTC.

V and J are TRBV4-2 and TRBJ1-3; D uncertain. V lost 0 bases and J lost 3, with 12 bases in between. Germline loops: CDR1 LGHNA, CDR2 YNFKEQ. This CDR3 comprises 16 residues. In DNA, the CDR3 is TGTGCCAGCAGCCAAGATGGAGATTCCTTTGGAAACACCATATATTTT. Translated: CASSQDGDSFGNTIYF.

The CDR3 region is CASSQEDPTSFSSYNEQFF. For the CDR3, the DNA is TGTGCCAGCAGCCAAGAGGACCCGACTAGCTTTAGCTCCTACAATGAGCAGTTCTTC. This sequence joins TRBV4-2 and TRBJ2-1, with 7 bases fitting TRBD2. This CDR3 contains 19 residues. J was trimmed by 0 bases and V by 0 bases; bases with no gene match: 11. Looked up from germline, CDR1 is LGHNA and CDR2 is YNFKEQ.

The genes are TRBV19 and TRBJ1-5; TRBD1 might be the D (6 bases). The CDR3 is made up of 16 amino acids. Germline loops: CDR1 LNHDA, CDR2 SQIVND (reference sequence). V lost 3 bases and J 0 bases, leaving 12 bases between the germline ends. DNA of the CDR3: TGTGCCAGTAGTATGACAGGAACTTATAGCAATCAGCCCCAGCATTTT. It yields the protein CASSMTGTYSNQPQHF.

This rearrangement joins TRBV6-5 to TRBJ1-1, with a possible D match to TRBD1 (6 bases). Between the trimmed V and J ends, which lost 11 bases and 3 bases, there was a span of 22 bases. This CDR3 has 15 amino acids. Germline V lookup: CDR1 MNHEY, CDR2 SVGAGI. DNA for the CDR3: TGTGCCGCAGGGGCCCAAGGGGGGCGGGACACTGAAGCTTTCTTT. Residues: CAAGAQGGRDTEAFF.